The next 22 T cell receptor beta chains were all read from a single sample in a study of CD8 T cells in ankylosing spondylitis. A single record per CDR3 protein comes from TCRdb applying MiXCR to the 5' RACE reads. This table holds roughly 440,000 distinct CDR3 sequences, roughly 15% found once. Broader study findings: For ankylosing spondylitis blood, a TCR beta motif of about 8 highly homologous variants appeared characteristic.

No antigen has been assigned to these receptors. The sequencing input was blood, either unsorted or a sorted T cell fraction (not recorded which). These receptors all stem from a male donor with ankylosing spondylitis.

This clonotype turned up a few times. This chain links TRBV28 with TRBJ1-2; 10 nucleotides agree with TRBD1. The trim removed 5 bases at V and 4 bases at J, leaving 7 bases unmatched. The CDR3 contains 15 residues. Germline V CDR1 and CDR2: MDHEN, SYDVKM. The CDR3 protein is CASSPPTGGPYGYTF. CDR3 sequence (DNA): TGTGCCAGCAGTCCCCCGACAGGGGGCCCCTATGGCTACACCTTC.

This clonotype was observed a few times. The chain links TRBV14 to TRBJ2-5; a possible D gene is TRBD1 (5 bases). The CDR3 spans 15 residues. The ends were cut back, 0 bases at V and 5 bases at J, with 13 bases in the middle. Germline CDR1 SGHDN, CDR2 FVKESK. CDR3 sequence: CASSQEKGRAETQYF. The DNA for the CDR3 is TGTGCCAGCAGCCAAGAAAAGGGCAGGGCGGAGACCCAGTACTTC.

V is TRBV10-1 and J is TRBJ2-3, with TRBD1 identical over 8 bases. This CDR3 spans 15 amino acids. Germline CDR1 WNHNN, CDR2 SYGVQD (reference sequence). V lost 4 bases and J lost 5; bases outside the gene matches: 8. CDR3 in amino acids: CASSAAGGKGDTQYF. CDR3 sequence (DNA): TGCGCCAGCAGTGCGGCAGGGGGCAAAGGAGATACGCAGTATTTT.

The CDR3 DNA is TGCGCCAGCAGCCAAGACGGCTCCCTAGCGGAGGAGCAGTTCTTC. This codes for CASSQDGSLAEEQFF. The rearrangement links TRBV4-1 to TRBJ2-1, with TRBD2 matching over 7 bases. The CDR3 runs to 15 residues. The trim removed 0 bases at V and 10 bases at J, leaving 9 bases unmatched. Germline assignment: CDR1 MGHRA and CDR2 YSYEKL.

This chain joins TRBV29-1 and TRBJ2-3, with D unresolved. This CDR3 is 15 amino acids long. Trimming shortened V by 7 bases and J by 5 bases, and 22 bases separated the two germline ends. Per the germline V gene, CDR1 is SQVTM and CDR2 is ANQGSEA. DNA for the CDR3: TGCAGCGCCGAGACGCCTGGGGATCCGAGAGATACGCAGTATTTT. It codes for CSAETPGDPRDTQYF.

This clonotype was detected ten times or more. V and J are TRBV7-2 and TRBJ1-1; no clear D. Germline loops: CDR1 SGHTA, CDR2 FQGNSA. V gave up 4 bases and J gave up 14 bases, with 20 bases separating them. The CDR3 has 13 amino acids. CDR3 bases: TGTGCCAGCAGCTCCCCTCCAGGAGGTTCTCTCTTCTTT. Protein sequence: CASSSPPGGSLFF.

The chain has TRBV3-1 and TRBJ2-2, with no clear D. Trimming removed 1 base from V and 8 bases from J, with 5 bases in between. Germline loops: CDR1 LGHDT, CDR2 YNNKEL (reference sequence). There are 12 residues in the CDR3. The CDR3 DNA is TGTGCCAGCAGCCAAGCGAATGGGGAGCTGTTTTTT. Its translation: CASSQANGELFF.

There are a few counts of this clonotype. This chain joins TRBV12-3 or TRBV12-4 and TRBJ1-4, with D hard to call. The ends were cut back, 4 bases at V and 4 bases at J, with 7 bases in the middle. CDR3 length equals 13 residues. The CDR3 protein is CASSYGGNEKLFF. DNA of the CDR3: TGTGCCAGCAGTTACGGAGGTAATGAAAAACTGTTTTTT.

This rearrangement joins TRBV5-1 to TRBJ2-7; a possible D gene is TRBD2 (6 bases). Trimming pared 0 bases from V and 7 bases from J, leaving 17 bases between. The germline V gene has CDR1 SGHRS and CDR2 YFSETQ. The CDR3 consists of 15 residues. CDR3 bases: TGCGCCAGCAGCTTGGCCCTAGCGATTCCCGGAGAGCAGTACTTC. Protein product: CASSLALAIPGEQYF.

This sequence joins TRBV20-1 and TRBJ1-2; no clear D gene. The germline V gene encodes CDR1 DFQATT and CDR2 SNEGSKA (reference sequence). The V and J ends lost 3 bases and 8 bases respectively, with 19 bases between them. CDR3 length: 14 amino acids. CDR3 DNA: TGCAGTGCTAGTGGTGTCAGGACTGGAGGGGGCTACACCTTC. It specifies CSASGVRTGGGYTF.

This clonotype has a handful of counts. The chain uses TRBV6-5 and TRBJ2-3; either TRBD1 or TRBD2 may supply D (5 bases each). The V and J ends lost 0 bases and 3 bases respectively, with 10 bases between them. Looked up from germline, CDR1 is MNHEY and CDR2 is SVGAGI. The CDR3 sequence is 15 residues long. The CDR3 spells CASSYSGTATDTQYF. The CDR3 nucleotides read TGTGCCAGCAGTTACTCGGGGACCGCTACAGATACGCAGTATTTT.

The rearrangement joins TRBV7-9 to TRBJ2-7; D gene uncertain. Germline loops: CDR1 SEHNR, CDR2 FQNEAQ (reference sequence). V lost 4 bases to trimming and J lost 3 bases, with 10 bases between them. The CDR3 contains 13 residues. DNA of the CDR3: TGTGCCAGCAGCTCACGTTTCAACTACGAGCAGTACTTC. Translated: CASSSRFNYEQYF. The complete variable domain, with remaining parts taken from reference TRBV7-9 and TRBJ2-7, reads DTGVSQNPRHKITKRGQNVTFRCDPISEHNRLYWYRQTLGQGPEFLTYFQNEAQLEKSRLLSDRFSAERPKGSFSTLEIQRTEQGDSAMYLCASSSRFNYEQYFGPGTRLTVT.

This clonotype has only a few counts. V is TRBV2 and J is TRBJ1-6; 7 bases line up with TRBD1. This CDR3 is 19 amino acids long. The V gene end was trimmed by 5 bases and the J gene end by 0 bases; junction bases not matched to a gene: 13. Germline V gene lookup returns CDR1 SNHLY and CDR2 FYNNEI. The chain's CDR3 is CASSPRQGGLGSYNSPLHF. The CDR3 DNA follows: TGTGCCAGCAGTCCTAGACAGGGAGGCCTGGGCTCCTATAATTCACCCCTCCACTTT.

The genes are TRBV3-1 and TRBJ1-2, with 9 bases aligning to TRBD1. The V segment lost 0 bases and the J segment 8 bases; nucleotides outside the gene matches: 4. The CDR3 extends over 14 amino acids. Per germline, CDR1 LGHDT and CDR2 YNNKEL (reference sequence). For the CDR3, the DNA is TGTGCCAGCAGCCAAGAACAGGGGGCAGGAGGCTACACCTTC. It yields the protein CASSQEQGAGGYTF.

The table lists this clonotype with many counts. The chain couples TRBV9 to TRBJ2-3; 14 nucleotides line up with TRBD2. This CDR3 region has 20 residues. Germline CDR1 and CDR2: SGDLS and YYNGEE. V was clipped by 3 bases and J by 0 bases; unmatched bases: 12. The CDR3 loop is CASSGRLAGGFAPSTDTQYF. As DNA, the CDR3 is TGTGCCAGCAGCGGACGACTAGCGGGGGGGTTCGCACCTAGCACAGATACGCAGTATTTT.

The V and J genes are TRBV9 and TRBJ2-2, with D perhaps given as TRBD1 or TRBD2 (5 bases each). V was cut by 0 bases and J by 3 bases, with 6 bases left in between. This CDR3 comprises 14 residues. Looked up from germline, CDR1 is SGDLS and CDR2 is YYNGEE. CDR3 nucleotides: TGTGCCAGCAGCGTAGGGGGGTACACCGGGGAGCTGTTTTTT. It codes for CASSVGGYTGELFF.

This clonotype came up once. The DNA of the CDR3 is TGTGCCAGCAGCTCCAAAGACAGGCCCGTCTATGGCTACACCTTC. Its translation is CASSSKDRPVYGYTF. The chain employs TRBV7-9 and TRBJ1-2; maybe TRBD1 (6 bases). With 4 bases removed from V and 4 bases from J, the gap between germline ends came to 16 bases. Germline V gives CDR1 SEHNR, CDR2 FQNEAQ (reference sequence). The CDR3 extends over 15 amino acids.

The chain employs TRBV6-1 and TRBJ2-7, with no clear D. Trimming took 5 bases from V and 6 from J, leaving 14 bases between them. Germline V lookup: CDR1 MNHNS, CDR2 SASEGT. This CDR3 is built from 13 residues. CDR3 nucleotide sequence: TGTGCCAGCAGTCCCCTGGGCAATTTCGAGCAGTACTTC. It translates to CASSPLGNFEQYF.

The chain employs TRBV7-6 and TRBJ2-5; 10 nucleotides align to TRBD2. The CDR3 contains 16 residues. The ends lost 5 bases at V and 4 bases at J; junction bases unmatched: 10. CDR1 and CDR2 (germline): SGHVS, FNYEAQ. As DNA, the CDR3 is TGTGCCAGCAGCCCCCTGGCTAGCGGGAGAGGAGAGACCCAGTACTTC. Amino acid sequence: CASSPLASGRGETQYF.

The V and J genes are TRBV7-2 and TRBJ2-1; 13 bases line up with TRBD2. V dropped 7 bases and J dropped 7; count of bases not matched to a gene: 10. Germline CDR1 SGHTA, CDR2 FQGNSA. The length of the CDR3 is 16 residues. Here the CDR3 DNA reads TGTGCCAGCAACGCCGAGGGGGGACTAGCGGGGAATGAGCAGTTCTTC. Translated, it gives CASNAEGGLAGNEQFF.

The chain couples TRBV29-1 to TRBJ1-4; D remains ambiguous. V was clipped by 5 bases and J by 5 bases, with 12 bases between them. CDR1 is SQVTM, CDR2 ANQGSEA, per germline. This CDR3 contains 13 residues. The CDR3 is CSVRSQTNEKLFF. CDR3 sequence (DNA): TGCAGCGTTCGAAGTCAGACGAATGAAAAACTGTTTTTT.

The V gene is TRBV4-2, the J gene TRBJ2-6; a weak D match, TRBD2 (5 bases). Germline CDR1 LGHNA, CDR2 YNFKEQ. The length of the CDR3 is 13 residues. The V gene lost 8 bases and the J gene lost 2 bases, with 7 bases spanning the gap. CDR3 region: CASLRAGANVLTF. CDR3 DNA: TGTGCCAGCTTGAGGGCTGGGGCCAACGTCCTGACTTTC.